The subject of this entry is one TCR beta chain. The antigen remains unidentified. The data were taken from a study of PD-1 blockade in classical Hodgkin lymphoma. Study-level background: Once every 2 weeks, patients received intravenous nivolumab at 3 mg/kg. Study-wide findings and caveats: Baseline diversity resembling that of newly diagnosed patients was seen in complete responders.

Measured with immunoSEQ multiplex PCR; TCRdb has only the in-frame clones, and not every one. The sample shows about 59,000 clones, under 95% of them seen only once. Every patient relapsed after autologous stem cell transplantation, and brentuximab vedotin exposure varied. This sample comprised peripheral blood mononuclear cells (PBMCs), obtained at baseline. The receptor was isolated from a human donor with classical Hodgkin lymphoma.

In DNA form, the CDR3 reads TGCAGCGTTGGGTTAGGTCAGGGGGAACAGTTCTTC. This sequence encodes CSVGLGQGEQFF. The V gene is TRBV29-1, the J gene TRBJ2-1, with 7 positions matching TRBD1. The germline gives CDR1 SQVTM, CDR2 ANQGSEA. The CDR3 is 12 amino acids. J lost 13 bases, V lost 4 bases, and 10 bases had no gene match.